This T cell receptor (beta chain) came from a study of persistence of HIV-infected CD4 T cells. There are 13 residues in the CDR3. Trimming shortened V by 3 bases and J by 1 base, and 6 bases separated the two germline ends. The germline gives CDR1 LNHDA, CDR2 SQIVND (reference sequence). A note on this clone: The antigen is unknown.

Anti-CD3/anti-CD28 beads served as a nonspecific positive control stimulus. Responding CD4+ T cells were sorted by upregulation of both CD40 ligand and CD69. Donors had undetectable plasma HIV-1 RNA, under 50 copies/mL, for 4+ years. The libraries were made with immunoSEQ version 4 in survey mode. TCRdb's table, derived via immunoSEQ multiplex PCR, lists solely in-frame clones and lacks some. The table has approximately 44,000 clones, 70% to 90% seen once. V usage is TRBV19 and J usage is TRBJ1-1; D is unresolved. The source of this sequence is an adult man with HIV who was CMV-seropositive. The source was CD4+ T cells sorted from PBMCs after roughly 20-hour stimulation, collected from a patient who received antiretroviral therapy. The CDR3 here is CASSIEGNTEAFF. In nucleotides, the CDR3 is TGTGCCAGTAGTATCGAGGGGAACACTGAAGCTTTCTTT. The full variable domain, rest sourced from reference TRBV19 and TRBJ1-1, is DGGITQSPKYLFRKEGQNVTLSCEQNLNHDAMYWYRQDPGQGLRLIYYSQIVNDFQKGDIAEGYSVSREKKESFPLTVTSAQKNPTAFYLCASSIEGNTEAFFGQGTRLTVV.